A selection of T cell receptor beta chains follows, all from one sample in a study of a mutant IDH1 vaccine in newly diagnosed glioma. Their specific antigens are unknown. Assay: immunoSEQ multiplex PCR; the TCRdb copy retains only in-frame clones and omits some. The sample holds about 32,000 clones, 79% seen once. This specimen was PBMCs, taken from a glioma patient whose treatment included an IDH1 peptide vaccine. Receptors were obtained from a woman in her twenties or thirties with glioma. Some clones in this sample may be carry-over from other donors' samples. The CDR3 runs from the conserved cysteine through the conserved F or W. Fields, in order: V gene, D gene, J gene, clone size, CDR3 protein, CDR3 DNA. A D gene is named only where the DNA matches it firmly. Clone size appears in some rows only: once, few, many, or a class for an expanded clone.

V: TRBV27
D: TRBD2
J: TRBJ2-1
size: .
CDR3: CASGASGYNEQFF
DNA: TGTGCCAGCGGGGCTAGCGGGTACAATGAGCAGTTCTTC

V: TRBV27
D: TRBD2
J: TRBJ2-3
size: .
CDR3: CASSLASGSPTDTQYF
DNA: TGTGCCAGCAGTTTAGCCAGCGGGAGTCCCACAGATACGCAGTATTTT

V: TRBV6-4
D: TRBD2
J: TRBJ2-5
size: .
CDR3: CASSDLAGAAQYF
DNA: TGTGCCAGCAGTGACTTAGCGGGAGCGGCCCAGTACTTC

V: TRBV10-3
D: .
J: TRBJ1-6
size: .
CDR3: CASTWSNYNSPLHF
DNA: TGTGCCAGCACATGGTCAAACTATAATTCACCCCTCCACTTT

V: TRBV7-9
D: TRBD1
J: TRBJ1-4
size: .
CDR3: CASTPGQGVNEKLFF
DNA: TGTGCCAGCACCCCGGGACAGGGGGTTAATGAAAAACTGTTTTTT

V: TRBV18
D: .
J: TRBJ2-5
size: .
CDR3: CASSPGNQETQYF
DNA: TGTGCCAGCTCACCAGGAAACCAAGAGACCCAGTACTTC

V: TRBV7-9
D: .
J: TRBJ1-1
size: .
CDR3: CASSARGTEAFF
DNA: TGTGCCAGCAGCGCCAGGGGTACTGAAGCTTTCTTT

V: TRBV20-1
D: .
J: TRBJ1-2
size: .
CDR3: CSALSHYGYTF
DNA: TGCAGTGCGCTGTCCCACTATGGCTACACCTTC

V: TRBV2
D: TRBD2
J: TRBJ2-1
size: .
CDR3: CATRYGLAGHNEQFF
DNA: TGTGCCACCAGGTATGGACTAGCGGGCCACAATGAGCAGTTCTTC

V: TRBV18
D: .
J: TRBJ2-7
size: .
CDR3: CASSPRQDEQYF
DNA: TGTGCCAGCTCACCCCGACAGGACGAGCAGTACTTC

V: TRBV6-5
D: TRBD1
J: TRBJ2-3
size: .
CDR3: CASSFTGTVTDTQYF
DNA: TGTGCCAGCAGTTTCACCGGGACAGTCACAGATACGCAGTATTTT

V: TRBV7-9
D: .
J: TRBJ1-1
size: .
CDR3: CASSLDANTEAFF
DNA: TGTGCCAGCAGCTTAGATGCGAACACTGAAGCTTTCTTT

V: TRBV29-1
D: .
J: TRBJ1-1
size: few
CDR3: CSVPGPRDWAEAFF
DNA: TGCAGCGTTCCGGGACCGAGGGATTGGGCTGAAGCTTTCTTT

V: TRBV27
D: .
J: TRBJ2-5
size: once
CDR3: CASAVQEGETQYF
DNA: TGTGCCAGCGCTGTACAGGAGGGAGAGACCCAGTACTTC

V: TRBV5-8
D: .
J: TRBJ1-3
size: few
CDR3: CASSLGGGPGNTIYF
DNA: TGTGCCAGCAGCCTCGGCGGGGGTCCTGGAAACACCATATATTTT

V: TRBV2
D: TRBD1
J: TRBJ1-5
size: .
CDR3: CASSPTGQGAQPQHF
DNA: TGTGCCAGCAGCCCGACGGGACAGGGGGCTCAGCCCCAGCATTTT

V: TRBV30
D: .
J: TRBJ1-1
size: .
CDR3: CAWGTVNTEAFF
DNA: TGTGCCTGGGGGACGGTAAACACTGAAGCTTTCTTT

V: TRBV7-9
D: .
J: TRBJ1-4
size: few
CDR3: CASSLRRGWEGPNSEKLFF
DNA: TGTGCCAGCAGCTTAAGGAGAGGATGGGAGGGCCCGAACAGTGAAAAACTGTTTTTT

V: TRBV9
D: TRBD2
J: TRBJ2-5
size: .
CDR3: CASSVASGYQETQYF
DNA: TGTGCCAGCAGCGTAGCTAGCGGGTACCAAGAGACCCAGTACTTC

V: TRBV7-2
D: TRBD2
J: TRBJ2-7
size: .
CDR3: CASSLGDCGRWEEPAEYF
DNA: TGTGCCAGCAGCTTAGGAGATTGCGGGAGGTGGGAGGAGCCGGCGGAGTACTTC

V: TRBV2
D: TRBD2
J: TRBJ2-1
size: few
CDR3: CASTSGSSRNEQFF
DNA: TGTGCCAGTACTAGCGGGAGTTCCCGCAATGAGCAGTTCTTC

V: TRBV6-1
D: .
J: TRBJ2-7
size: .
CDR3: CASSDVGHPYF
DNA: TGTGCCAGCAGTGATGTTGGTCACCCGTACTTC

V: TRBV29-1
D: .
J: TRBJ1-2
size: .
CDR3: CSVEDAIDYGYTF
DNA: TGCAGCGTTGAAGACGCTATAGACTATGGCTACACCTTC

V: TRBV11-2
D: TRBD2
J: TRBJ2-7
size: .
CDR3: CASSSIASGSSSYEQYF
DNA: TGTGCCAGCAGCTCTATTGCAAGCGGGAGTAGCTCCTACGAGCAGTACTTC

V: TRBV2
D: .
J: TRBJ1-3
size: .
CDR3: CASSVLRLDPARSGNTIYF
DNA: TGTGCCAGCAGTGTTCTTCGTTTGGATCCAGCCCGCTCTGGAAACACCATATATTTT